Listed below are T cell receptor beta chains from one sample, sequenced in a study of T-cell memory formation after mild COVID-19. TCRdb re-derived calls from the 5' RACE reads in MiXCR, one entry per CDR3 protein. The table has hundreds of thousands of distinct CDR3 sequences, approximately 15% seen once. The sample consisted of PBMCs or a T cell subset sorted from them (not recorded which). These receptors originate from a man aged 18-30 years who had mild COVID-19 (a few samples of this study predate the infection). Cell type and time point are not known. The CDR3 runs from the conserved cysteine through the conserved F or W. The order of the fields is J gene, V gene, clone size, D gene, CDR3 DNA, CDR3 protein. D genes are given only for firm matches. Expanded clones are given a class, and other clones once, few, many or no size at all.

j_call: TRBJ1-1; v_call: TRBV7-8; clone_size: few; d_call: .; cdr3_nt: TGTGCCAGCAGCTTACCGGGACGTCCGAACACTGAAGCTTTCTTT; cdr3_aa: CASSLPGRPNTEAFF
j_call: TRBJ2-1; v_call: TRBV20-1; clone_size: .; d_call: TRBD2; cdr3_nt: TGCAGTGCTAGGGGAGGGAACAGGCTCTACAATGAGCAGTTCTTC; cdr3_aa: CSARGGNRLYNEQFF
j_call: TRBJ1-5; v_call: TRBV20-1; clone_size: .; d_call: TRBD1; cdr3_nt: TGCAGTGCTTTTCAGACAGGGGGCAACAATCAGCCCCAGCATTTT; cdr3_aa: CSAFQTGGNNQPQHF
j_call: TRBJ2-3; v_call: TRBV20-1; clone_size: few; d_call: TRBD1; cdr3_nt: TGCAGTGCTAGTAGGGACAGGGAAACAGATACGCAGTATTTT; cdr3_aa: CSASRDRETDTQYF
j_call: TRBJ1-6; v_call: TRBV21-1; clone_size: .; d_call: .; cdr3_nt: TGTGCCAGCAGCAAATGCCCTGCGGGTTCACCCCTCCACTTT; cdr3_aa: CASSKCPAGSPLHF
j_call: TRBJ2-1; v_call: TRBV6-4; clone_size: .; d_call: .; cdr3_nt: TGTGCCAGCAGTGAGTCACCCTACAATGAGCAGTTCTTC; cdr3_aa: CASSESPYNEQFF
j_call: TRBJ2-2; v_call: TRBV7-8; clone_size: .; d_call: .; cdr3_nt: TGTGCCAGCAGCTTACTCGGAGGGGCCTCGAACACCGGGGAGCTGTTTTTT; cdr3_aa: CASSLLGGASNTGELFF
j_call: TRBJ2-2; v_call: TRBV4-3; clone_size: few; d_call: .; cdr3_nt: TGCGCCAGCAGCCAAGATGTGAGAATTGGGACCGGGGAGCTGTTTTTT; cdr3_aa: CASSQDVRIGTGELFF
j_call: TRBJ2-5; v_call: TRBV7-9; clone_size: few; d_call: .; cdr3_nt: TGTGCCAGCACCCCGGATCTAGCTTTGGAGACCCAGTACTTC; cdr3_aa: CASTPDLALETQYF
j_call: TRBJ1-6; v_call: TRBV12-3/TRBV12-4; clone_size: few; d_call: .; cdr3_nt: TGTGCCAGCAGTATCCAACGGGGGGATTCCCTCCACTTT; cdr3_aa: CASSIQRGDSLHF
j_call: TRBJ2-3; v_call: TRBV4-3; clone_size: many; d_call: TRBD1; cdr3_nt: TGCGCCAGCAGCCTGGACAGGTCGGGTACGCAGTATTTT; cdr3_aa: CASSLDRSGTQYF
j_call: TRBJ1-6; v_call: TRBV5-1; clone_size: few; d_call: .; cdr3_nt: TGCGCCAGCAGCCCCTGGGGACTCCAGACGAATTCACCCCTCCACTTT; cdr3_aa: CASSPWGLQTNSPLHF
j_call: TRBJ2-2; v_call: TRBV4-1; clone_size: many; d_call: .; cdr3_nt: TGCGCCAGCAGCGCGCCCCTGGCCACCGGGGAGCTGTTTTTT; cdr3_aa: CASSAPLATGELFF
j_call: TRBJ2-7; v_call: TRBV4-3; clone_size: few; d_call: TRBD2; cdr3_nt: TGCGCCAGCAGCCACCGGACTAGCGGGGTTTATCACGAGCAGTACTTC; cdr3_aa: CASSHRTSGVYHEQYF
j_call: TRBJ2-5; v_call: TRBV7-6; clone_size: .; d_call: .; cdr3_nt: TGTGCCAGCAGCTTTTCGGATTCATGGGAGACCCAGTACTTC; cdr3_aa: CASSFSDSWETQYF
j_call: TRBJ2-1; v_call: TRBV7-9; clone_size: few; d_call: .; cdr3_nt: TGTGCCAGCAGCTTAGTAGGCCTCCTAAATGAGCAGTTCTTC; cdr3_aa: CASSLVGLLNEQFF
j_call: TRBJ2-5; v_call: TRBV4-1; clone_size: few; d_call: .; cdr3_nt: TGCGCCAGCAGCCAAGGGATGGGCGGTGGAGAGACCCAGTACTTC; cdr3_aa: CASSQGMGGGETQYF
j_call: TRBJ1-2; v_call: TRBV5-1; clone_size: .; d_call: TRBD1; cdr3_nt: TGCGCCAGCAGCCCAGGGGGAACGGATGGCTACACCTTC; cdr3_aa: CASSPGGTDGYTF
j_call: TRBJ2-5; v_call: TRBV5-6; clone_size: .; d_call: TRBD2; cdr3_nt: TGTGCCAGCAGGCAGGGAGGGGTCGAGACCCAGTACTTC; cdr3_aa: CASRQGGVETQYF
j_call: TRBJ2-5; v_call: TRBV24-1; clone_size: few; d_call: .; cdr3_nt: TGTGCCACCAGTGATTTTCTCGGAGCCCAGTACTTC; cdr3_aa: CATSDFLGAQYF
j_call: TRBJ2-2; v_call: TRBV11-2; clone_size: few; d_call: TRBD1; cdr3_nt: TGTGCCAGCAGCTTATTTGTGGGACAGCGACCCGCCGGGGAGCTGTTTTTT; cdr3_aa: CASSLFVGQRPAGELFF
j_call: TRBJ2-5; v_call: TRBV7-2; clone_size: few; d_call: TRBD2; cdr3_nt: TGTGCCAGCAGCTTTTCCGCGACTAGCGGGGGCCAAGAGACCCAGTACTTC; cdr3_aa: CASSFSATSGGQETQYF
j_call: TRBJ1-2; v_call: TRBV12-3/TRBV12-4; clone_size: .; d_call: .; cdr3_nt: TGTGCCAGCAGTTCCCGGGCGGACTATGGCTACACCTTC; cdr3_aa: CASSSRADYGYTF
j_call: TRBJ1-3; v_call: TRBV25-1; clone_size: .; d_call: .; cdr3_nt: TGTGCCAGCAGTGTTCCGGGGGGAGCTGGAAACACCATATATTTT; cdr3_aa: CASSVPGGAGNTIYF
j_call: TRBJ2-3; v_call: TRBV6-5; clone_size: few; d_call: .; cdr3_nt: TGTGCCAGCAGCTCCGGGTATACGCAGTATTTT; cdr3_aa: CASSSGYTQYF
j_call: TRBJ2-5; v_call: TRBV5-1; clone_size: few; d_call: TRBD1; cdr3_nt: TGCGCCAGCAGCGTACAACAGGGGAGTGGGGACCAGTACTTC; cdr3_aa: CASSVQQGSGDQYF
j_call: TRBJ1-2; v_call: TRBV6-4; clone_size: few; d_call: .; cdr3_nt: TGTGCCAGCAGACCTCAGGGTGCGGCTTCGGATGGCTACACCTTC; cdr3_aa: CASRPQGAASDGYTF
j_call: TRBJ1-2; v_call: TRBV20-1; clone_size: .; d_call: .; cdr3_nt: TGCAGTGCTAGAGATTCCGAGGGCTTGGATGGCTACACCTTC; cdr3_aa: CSARDSEGLDGYTF
j_call: TRBJ2-3; v_call: TRBV27; clone_size: .; d_call: .; cdr3_nt: TGTGCCAGCAGTTCCTGGACAGAACCCAGCACAGATACGCAGTATTTT; cdr3_aa: CASSSWTEPSTDTQYF
j_call: TRBJ2-2; v_call: TRBV20-1; clone_size: few; d_call: .; cdr3_nt: TGCAGTGCTAGAGAGCCGGGAGCGAACACCGGGGAGCTGTTTTTT; cdr3_aa: CSAREPGANTGELFF
j_call: TRBJ2-2; v_call: TRBV7-9; clone_size: few; d_call: TRBD2; cdr3_nt: TGTGCCAGCAGCTTCCAACCGGGACTAGCGGGGTTAAACACCGGGGAGCTGTTTTTT; cdr3_aa: CASSFQPGLAGLNTGELFF
j_call: TRBJ2-7; v_call: TRBV7-9; clone_size: .; d_call: .; cdr3_nt: TGTGCCAGCAGCTCAGGCGATGGTCGGGGGTTGTACGAGCAGTACTTC; cdr3_aa: CASSSGDGRGLYEQYF
j_call: TRBJ2-5; v_call: TRBV10-3; clone_size: few; d_call: TRBD2; cdr3_nt: TGTGCCATCAGTGACGAACTAGCGGGGGGTATCCAGTACTTC; cdr3_aa: CAISDELAGGIQYF
j_call: TRBJ1-2; v_call: TRBV2; clone_size: .; d_call: .; cdr3_nt: TGTGTTACTGGGGACATATATGGCTACACCTTC; cdr3_aa: CVTGDIYGYTF
j_call: TRBJ1-1; v_call: TRBV7-9; clone_size: .; d_call: .; cdr3_nt: TGTGCCAGCAGCCACTCGTCACCGTGGGCTTTCTTT; cdr3_aa: CASSHSSPWAFF